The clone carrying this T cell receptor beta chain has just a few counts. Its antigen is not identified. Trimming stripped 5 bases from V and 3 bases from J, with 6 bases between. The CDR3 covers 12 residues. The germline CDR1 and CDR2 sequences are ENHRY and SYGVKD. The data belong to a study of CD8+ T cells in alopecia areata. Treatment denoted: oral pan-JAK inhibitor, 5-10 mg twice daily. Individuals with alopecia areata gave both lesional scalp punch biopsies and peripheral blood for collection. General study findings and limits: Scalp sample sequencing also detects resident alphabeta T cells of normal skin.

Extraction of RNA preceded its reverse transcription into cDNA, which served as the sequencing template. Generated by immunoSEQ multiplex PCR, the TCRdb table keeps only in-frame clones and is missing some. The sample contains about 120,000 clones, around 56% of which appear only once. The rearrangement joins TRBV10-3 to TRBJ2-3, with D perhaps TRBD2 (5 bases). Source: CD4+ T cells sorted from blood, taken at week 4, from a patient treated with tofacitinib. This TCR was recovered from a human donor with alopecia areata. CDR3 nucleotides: TGTGCCATCAGTACTAGTACAGATACGCAGTATTTT. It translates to CAISTSTDTQYF.